One sample yielded the 30 T cell receptor beta chains listed below, sequenced in a study of T cells in Graves' hyperthyroidism and ophthalmopathy. Amplification yielded TCR beta CDR3 regions, with RNA transcripts as the source. RT-PCR in the first round (using the HTBI primer set) targeted the TCR CDR3. TCRdb itself ran the multiplex PCR reads through MiXCR, one entry per CDR3 protein. The table has 300,000 to 400,000 distinct CDR3 sequences, 18% seen once. Sequenced: blood. The source is a woman in her 50s with Graves' hyperthyroidism.

This chain joins TRBV10-3 and TRBJ2-5; D call uncertain. Germline V lookup: CDR1 ENHRY, CDR2 SYGVKD. The length of the CDR3 is 14 residues. V dropped 3 bases and J dropped 6 bases, with 14 bases sitting between them. The CDR3 bases are TGTGCCATCAGTGACCCCGCAGGAAAAAAGACCCAGTACTTC. Translated: CAISDPAGKKTQYF.

The rearrangement uses TRBV19 and TRBJ2-6, with no clear D. The CDR3 has 19 amino acids. V shed 0 bases and J shed 0 bases, with 15 bases lying between them. Per germline, CDR1 LNHDA and CDR2 SQIVND (reference sequence). CDR3 region: CASSIEEYRALSGANVLTF. CDR3 in DNA: TGTGCCAGTAGTATAGAGGAGTACAGAGCCCTCTCTGGGGCCAACGTCCTGACTTTC.

Many counts were recorded for this clonotype. V is TRBV10-1 and J is TRBJ1-1; TRBD1 is a possible D gene (6 bases). The CDR3 is 15 amino acids. Germline V CDR1 and CDR2: WNHNN, SYGVQD (reference sequence). With 2 bases removed from V and 5 bases from J, the gap between germline ends came to 15 bases. The CDR3 coding sequence is TGCGCCAGCAGTGAGGGCTCTACGAGGGGGACTGAAGCTTTCTTT. Translated: CASSEGSTRGTEAFF.

The chain combines TRBV19 with TRBJ1-4; D ambiguous. Germline CDR1 and CDR2: LNHDA and SQIVND (reference sequence). V was shortened by 3 bases and J by 4 bases, with 12 bases between the two germline ends. The CDR3 has 15 residues. This CDR3 reads CASSIIADFNEKLFF. The CDR3 DNA reads as TGTGCCAGTAGTATCATCGCTGACTTTAATGAAAAACTGTTTTTT.

The chain is built from TRBV4-1 and TRBJ2-7; 7 nucleotides align to TRBD2. The germline CDR1 and CDR2 sequences are MGHRA and YSYEKL. J lost 2 bases, V lost 5 bases, and 6 bases had no gene match. The CDR3 spans 14 residues. The CDR3 is CASSFAAGTYEQYF. The CDR3 region has the DNA TGCGCCAGCAGCTTCGCAGCGGGAACCTACGAGCAGTACTTC.

This clonotype has at least ten counts. The genes are TRBV7-2 and TRBJ2-7, with TRBD2 matching 12 bases. V was clipped by 5 bases and J by 3 bases; unmatched bases: 5. In germline, CDR1 is SGHTA, CDR2 FQGNSA. This CDR3 is 15 amino acids long. This CDR3 reads CASSRKTSGSYEQYF. CDR3 in DNA: TGTGCCAGCAGCCGCAAGACTAGCGGGAGCTACGAGCAGTACTTC.

The V and J genes are TRBV7-9 and TRBJ2-1, with D perhaps matching TRBD2 (5 bases). V lost 1 base to trimming and J lost 4 bases, with 8 bases between them. The CDR3 has 14 amino acids. Germline V lookup: CDR1 SEHNR, CDR2 FQNEAQ (reference sequence). CDR3: CASSLGDYYNEQFF. For the CDR3, the DNA is TGTGCCAGCAGCTTAGGAGACTATTACAATGAGCAGTTCTTC. The full variable domain, completed using reference TRBV7-9 and TRBJ2-1, is DTGVSQNPRHKITKRGQNVTFRCDPISEHNRLYWYRQTLGQGPEFLTYFQNEAQLEKSRLLSDRFSAERPKGSFSTLEIQRTEQGDSAMYLCASSLGDYYNEQFFGPGTRLTVL.

This clonotype has ten or more counts. V and J are TRBV27 and TRBJ2-7, with 8 positions matching TRBD2. Germline V gene sequence: CDR1 MNHEY, CDR2 SMNVEV (reference sequence). The V gene end was trimmed by 5 bases and the J gene end by 0 bases; junction bases not matched to a gene: 9. The CDR3 has 16 residues. The CDR3 DNA reads TGTGCCAGCAGTCCTCTAGCGGGTCTCAGCTCCTACGAGCAGTACTTC. It encodes CASSPLAGLSSYEQYF.

This clonotype was seen more than once but under ten times. This chain connects TRBV29-1 to TRBJ2-7; D is possibly TRBD1 or TRBD2 (5 bases each). The CDR3 length is 17 residues. From germline, CDR1 is SQVTM and CDR2 ANQGSEA. The V gene lost 7 bases and the J gene lost 3 bases, with 28 bases spanning the gap. This chain's CDR3 is CSGPPGPTEGIVYEQYF. The CDR3 DNA reads TGCAGCGGACCCCCGGGACCCACCGAGGGAATCGTCTACGAGCAGTACTTC.

This clonotype was picked up many times. This sequence joins TRBV24-1 and TRBJ2-3; 8 positions agree with TRBD1. This CDR3 is built from 18 residues. Trimming took 4 bases from V and 6 from J; bases not matched to a gene: 17. Germline values: CDR1 KGHDR, CDR2 SFDVKD. In DNA form, the CDR3 reads TGTGCCACCAGTGACCCTACAGCAGGGGGCGGTTCCATGGATACGCAGTATTTT. Translated: CATSDPTAGGGSMDTQYF.

This clonotype was detected many times. This chain uses TRBV10-3 with TRBJ2-7; D might be TRBD2 (6 bases). V gave up 3 bases and J gave up 0 bases, with 12 bases separating them. Germline values: CDR1 ENHRY, CDR2 SYGVKD. The CDR3 extends over 15 amino acids. For the CDR3, the DNA is TGTGCCATCAGTGACCGAGGAGCGGGCTCCTACGAGCAGTACTTC. It translates to CAISDRGAGSYEQYF.

The gene calls are TRBV6-1 and TRBJ1-6; the match to TRBD1 covers 7 bases. Germline V gene sequence: CDR1 MNHNS, CDR2 SASEGT. V shed 7 bases, J shed 10 bases, and the junction held 10 bases outside the gene matches. The CDR3 runs to 14 residues. The CDR3 protein is CASTPDRDRSPLHF. The CDR3 DNA sequence: TGTGCCAGCACGCCTGACAGGGATCGATCACCCCTCCACTTT.

The chain recombines TRBV19 with TRBJ2-5; D is possibly TRBD1 or TRBD2 (5 bases each). CDR1 LNHDA and CDR2 SQIVND come from the germline V gene (reference sequence). The CDR3 extends over 15 amino acids. V gave up 0 bases and J gave up 5 bases, with 13 bases separating them. CDR3 region: CASSIDSGRGETQYF. The CDR3 DNA is TGTGCCAGTAGTATAGATTCGGGGCGCGGGGAGACCCAGTACTTC.

This clonotype has ten or more counts. A read error may account for a junction end that differs from germline. The gene calls are TRBV12-3 or TRBV12-4 and TRBJ2-7; the D gene is possibly TRBD2 (6 bases). The CDR3 sequence is 15 residues long. The CDR3 is CASSLLGSGSYGQYF. The CDR3 DNA follows: TGTGCCAGCAGTTTATTGGGTAGCGGAAGTTACGGGCAGTACTTC.

This rearrangement joins TRBV18 to TRBJ2-6; no clear D gene. CDR3 length: 16 residues. Germline V gives CDR1 KGHSH, CDR2 LQKENI. Deletions cut 3 bases from V and 0 bases from J, with 9 bases between. The CDR3 bases are TGTGCCAGCTCACCCGCGCTGACCTCTGGGGCCAACGTCCTGACTTTC. As protein: CASSPALTSGANVLTF.

The chain carries TRBV6-1 and TRBJ1-1; D is perhaps TRBD1 (5 bases). The CDR3 is 13 amino acids. Germline V gives CDR1 MNHNS, CDR2 SASEGT. Trimming took off 6 bases at V and 3 bases at J, with 11 bases between the two ends. The CDR3 reads CASRGAGDTEAFF. DNA for the CDR3: TGTGCCAGCAGAGGAGCGGGGGACACTGAAGCTTTCTTT.

The chain links TRBV6-2 or TRBV6-3 to TRBJ1-6; D might be TRBD1 (6 bases). V gave up 6 bases and J gave up 14 bases, with 23 bases separating them. Germline V gene data show CDR1 as MNHEY and CDR2 as SVGEGT. The CDR3 has 15 residues. CDR3 protein: CASRGSGQPRGALHF. The CDR3, as DNA: TGTGCCAGCAGGGGATCTGGGCAGCCTAGGGGGGCCCTCCACTTT.

This clonotype showed up just a few times. The chain combines TRBV9 with TRBJ2-2; a weak D match, TRBD1 (5 bases). Germline values: CDR1 SGDLS, CDR2 YYNGEE. The CDR3 has 15 amino acids. The V and J ends lost 2 bases and 5 bases respectively, with 13 bases between them. CDR3 bases: TGTGCCAGCAGCGTCTGGACACAACCTACCGGGGAGCTGTTTTTT. It encodes CASSVWTQPTGELFF.

This clonotype was picked up many times. The chain uses TRBV6-4 and TRBJ1-6, with D uncertain. V lost 2 bases, J lost 9 bases, and 11 bases lay in between. The CDR3 is made up of 14 amino acids. CDR1 is MRHNA and CDR2 is SNTAGT in the germline V gene. As DNA, the CDR3 is TGTGCCAGCAGTGACGAGGGCGAGAGTTCACCCCTCCACTTT. It yields the protein CASSDEGESSPLHF.

The chain has TRBV6-1 and TRBJ1-5, with TRBD1 matching over 10 bases. Germline CDR1 reads MNHNS; CDR2 reads SASEGT. Unmatched junction bases numbered 10, after V lost 6 bases and J lost 8 bases. The CDR3 contains 15 residues. The CDR3 DNA reads TGTGCCAGCAGGCCGCCGGGACAGGGGCCGAAGCCCCAGCATTTT. Residues: CASRPPGQGPKPQHF.

There are a few counts of this clonotype. Its ends do not fully match the called genes, so a read error is possible. The V gene is TRBV5-1, the J gene TRBJ1-1; 9 bases align to TRBD1. From germline, CDR1 is SGHRS and CDR2 YFSETQ. The CDR3 is 14 residues long. CDR3 DNA: TGTGCCAGCAGCTTTTGGACAGGGGACACTGAAGCTTTCTTT. Translated: CASSFWTGDTEAFF.

This clonotype was observed at least ten times. The chain recombines TRBV2 with TRBJ2-7, with a weak D call TRBD1 (6 bases). V gave up 5 bases and J gave up 6 bases, with 20 bases separating them. From germline, CDR1 is SNHLY and CDR2 FYNNEI. The CDR3 has 15 residues. The CDR3 sequence: CASSPWEQGVTEQYV. The CDR3 nucleotides are TGTGCCAGCAGTCCATGGGAACAGGGTGTTACCGAGCAGTACGTC.

For this clonotype: A much larger clone sits a single nucleotide away, making a read error possible. The chain has TRBV5-1 and TRBJ2-1; TRBD1 agrees at 8 bases. Germline V gene sequence: CDR1 SGHRS, CDR2 YFSETQ. Losses at the gene ends were 3 bases for V and 5 bases for J; bases not matched to a gene: 4. The CDR3 spans 14 residues. The CDR3 loop reads CASSSRDRHNEQFF. The CDR3 DNA reads TGCGCCAGCAGCTCCAGGGACAGGCACAATGAGCAGTTCTTC.

A remark on this clonotype: This may stem from a read error, because a much larger clone lies one nucleotide away. V gene TRBV30 combines with J gene TRBJ1-1, with 11 bases aligning to TRBD1. CDR1 GTSNPN and CDR2 SVGIG come from the germline V gene (reference sequence). The CDR3 is 12 residues long. The V and J ends lost 3 bases and 8 bases, in that order; junction bases with no gene match: 2. The DNA for the CDR3 is TGTGCCTGGAGCGGACAGGGGGCAGAAGCTTTCTTT. Translation gives CAWSGQGAEAFF.

Details on this clonotype: This may be a read error: a much more frequent sequence differs by one nucleotide. The V and J genes are TRBV11-2 and TRBJ1-2, with D unresolved. Looked up from germline, CDR1 is SGHAT and CDR2 is FQNNGV. The CDR3 totals 13 residues. In DNA form, the CDR3 reads TGTGCCAGCAACTTAGAGACCCCTTATGGCTACACCTTC. Translated, it gives CASNLETPYGYTF.

CDR3 bases: TGTGCCAGCAGCTCCACAAAGGACAGGGGGCGGACCGAGCAGTACTTC. This gives the protein CASSSTKDRGRTEQYF. The chain is built from TRBV7-8 and TRBJ2-7; TRBD1 agrees at 11 bases. In germline, CDR1 is SGHVS, CDR2 FQNEAQ. With 4 bases clipped from V and 6 bases from J, the junction kept 11 bases outside the gene matches. The CDR3 extends over 16 amino acids. The full variable domain, in which reference TRBV7-8 and TRBJ2-7 provide the parts outside the CDR3, is GAGVSQSPRYKVAKRGQDVALRCDPISGHVSLFWYQQALGQGPEFLTYFQNEAQLDKSGLPSDRFFAERPEGSVSTLKIQRTQQEDSAVYLCASSSTKDRGRTEQYFGPGTRLTVT.

Ten or more counts support this clonotype. V and J are TRBV20-1 and TRBJ2-7; 7 bases fit TRBD2. The CDR3 contains 13 residues. Germline lookup yields CDR1 DFQATT and CDR2 SNEGSKA (reference sequence). Losses at the gene ends were 6 bases for V and 3 bases for J; bases not matched to a gene: 8. The chain's CDR3 is CSAPSGTGYEQYF. CDR3 DNA: TGCAGTGCGCCGAGCGGGACGGGCTACGAGCAGTACTTC.

This clonotype was seen repeatedly, ten times or more. This chain links TRBV27 with TRBJ2-1; perhaps TRBD1 as D (6 bases). V lost 4 bases and J 4 bases, leaving 32 bases between the germline ends. Germline CDR1 is MNHEY and CDR2 is SMNVEV (reference sequence). The CDR3 has 21 residues. CDR3 nucleotides: TGTGCCAGCAGTTCTTTTTCTACCCTACGGACAGCCCCGTGGGCATACAATGAGCAGTTCTTC. Translation gives CASSSFSTLRTAPWAYNEQFF.

In its sample, this clonotype was seen a few times. The J gene is TRBJ2-7, the V gene TRBV20-1, with D possibly TRBD2 on 7 matching bases. CDR3 length equals 13 residues. Germline values: CDR1 DFQATT, CDR2 SNEGSKA (reference sequence). CDR3 protein: CRKKGGGSYEQYV. The CDR3 DNA follows: TGCAGAAAAAAGGGGGGGGGATCCTACGAGCAGTACGTC.

This clonotype has just a few counts. Because the CDR3 is missing its conserved closing phenylalanine or tryptophan, this is likely a read error. The chain employs TRBV28 and TRBJ1-5; 7 positions match TRBD1. CDR3 length equals 16 residues. The germline gives CDR1 MDHEN, CDR2 SYDVKM. V was clipped by 4 bases and J by 3 bases; unmatched bases: 9. The CDR3 DNA is TGTGCCAGCAGTTCCCTCATCGGGACAGACAATCAGCCCCAGCATCTT. This encodes CASSSLIGTDNQPQHL.